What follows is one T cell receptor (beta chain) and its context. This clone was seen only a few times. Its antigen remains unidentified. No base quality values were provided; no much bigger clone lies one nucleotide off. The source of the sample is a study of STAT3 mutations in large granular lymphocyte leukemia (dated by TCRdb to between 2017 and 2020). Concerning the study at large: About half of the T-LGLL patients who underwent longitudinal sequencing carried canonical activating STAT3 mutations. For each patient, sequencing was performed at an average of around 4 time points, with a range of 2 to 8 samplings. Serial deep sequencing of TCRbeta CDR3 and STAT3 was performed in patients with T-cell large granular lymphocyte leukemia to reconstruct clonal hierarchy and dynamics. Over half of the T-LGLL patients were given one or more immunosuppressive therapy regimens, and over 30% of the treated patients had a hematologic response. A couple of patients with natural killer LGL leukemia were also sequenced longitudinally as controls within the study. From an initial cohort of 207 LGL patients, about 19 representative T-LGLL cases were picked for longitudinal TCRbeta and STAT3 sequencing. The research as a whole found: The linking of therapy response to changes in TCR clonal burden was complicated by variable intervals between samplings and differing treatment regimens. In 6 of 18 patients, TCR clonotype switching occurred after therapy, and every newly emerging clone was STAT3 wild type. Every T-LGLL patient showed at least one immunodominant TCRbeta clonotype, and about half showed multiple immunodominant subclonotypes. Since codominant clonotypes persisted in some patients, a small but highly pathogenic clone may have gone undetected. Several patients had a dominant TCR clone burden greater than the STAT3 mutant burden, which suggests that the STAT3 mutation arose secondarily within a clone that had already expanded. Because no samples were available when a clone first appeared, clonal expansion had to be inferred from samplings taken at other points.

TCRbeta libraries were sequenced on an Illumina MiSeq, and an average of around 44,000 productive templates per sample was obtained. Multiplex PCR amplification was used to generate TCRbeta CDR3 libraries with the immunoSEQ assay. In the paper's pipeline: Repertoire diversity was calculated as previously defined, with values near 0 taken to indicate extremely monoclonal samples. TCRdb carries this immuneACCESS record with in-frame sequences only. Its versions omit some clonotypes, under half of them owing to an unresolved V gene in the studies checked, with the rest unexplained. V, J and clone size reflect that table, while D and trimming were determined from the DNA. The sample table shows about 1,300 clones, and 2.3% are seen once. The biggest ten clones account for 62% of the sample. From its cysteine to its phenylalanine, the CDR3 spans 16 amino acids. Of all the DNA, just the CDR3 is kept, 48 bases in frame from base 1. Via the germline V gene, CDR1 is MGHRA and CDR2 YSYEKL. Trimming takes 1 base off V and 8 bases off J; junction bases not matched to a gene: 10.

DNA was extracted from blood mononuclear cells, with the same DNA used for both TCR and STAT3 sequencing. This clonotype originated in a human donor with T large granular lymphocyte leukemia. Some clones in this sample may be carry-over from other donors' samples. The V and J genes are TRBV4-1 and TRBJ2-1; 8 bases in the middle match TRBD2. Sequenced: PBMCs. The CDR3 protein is CASSQVPGLASDEQFF. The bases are TGCGCCAGCAGCCAAGTTCCCGGACTAGCTTCCGATGAGCAGTTCTTC.